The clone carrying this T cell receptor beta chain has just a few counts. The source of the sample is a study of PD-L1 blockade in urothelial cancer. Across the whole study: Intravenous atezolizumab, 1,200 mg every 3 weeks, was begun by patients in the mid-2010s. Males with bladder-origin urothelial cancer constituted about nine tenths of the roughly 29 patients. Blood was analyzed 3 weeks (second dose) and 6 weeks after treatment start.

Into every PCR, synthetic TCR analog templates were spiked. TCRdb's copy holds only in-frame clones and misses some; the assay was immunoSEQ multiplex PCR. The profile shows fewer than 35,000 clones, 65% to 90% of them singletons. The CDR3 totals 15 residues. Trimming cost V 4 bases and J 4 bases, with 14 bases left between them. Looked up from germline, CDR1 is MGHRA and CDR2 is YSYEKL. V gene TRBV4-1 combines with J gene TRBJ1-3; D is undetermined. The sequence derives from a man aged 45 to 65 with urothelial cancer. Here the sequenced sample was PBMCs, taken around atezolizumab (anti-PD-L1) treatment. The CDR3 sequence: CASSLPPGGGNTIYF. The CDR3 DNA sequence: TGCGCCAGCAGCCTCCCTCCGGGAGGAGGAAACACCATATATTTT.